One sample yielded the 14 T cell receptor beta chains listed below, sequenced in a study of blood T cells in healthy people across ages. Using a J-beta primer mix together with a sample-barcoded 5' primer, a second PCR was run for about 6 to 12 cycles. Each CDR3 protein gets one entry after TCRdb re-called the 5' RACE reads with MiXCR. Of roughly 680,000 distinct CDR3 sequences in the sample, more than 45% were seen once. Specimen: blood. These receptors were taken from a woman older than 75 in good health.

This clonotype was found many times. This chain connects TRBV10-3 to TRBJ2-3, with D possibly TRBD2 on 6 matching bases. Germline V lookup: CDR1 ENHRY, CDR2 SYGVKD. Trimming shortened V by 1 base and J by 8 bases, and 13 bases separated the two germline ends. This CDR3 is built from 14 residues. The CDR3 DNA sequence: TGTGCCATCAGTGAGTTGGAGGAGGGAGGTACGCAGTATTTT. It codes for CAISELEEGGTQYF.

To note about this clonotype: Likely a read error: the CDR3 ends without its conserved phenylalanine or tryptophan. This rearrangement joins TRBV7-3 to TRBJ2-1, with 7 bases fitting TRBD1. The J call may be mistaken, given a closer DNA end match to TRBJ2-7. The CDR3 is made up of 15 amino acids. Germline V lookup: CDR1 SGHTA, CDR2 FQGTGA. The CDR3 loop is CASSYETGYYNEQYS. The CDR3 DNA reads TGTGCCAGCAGCTATGAGACAGGGTACTACAATGAGCAGTACTCC.

This clonotype was recorded at least ten times. The chain uses TRBV5-6 and TRBJ2-1, with D possibly TRBD1 on 6 matching bases. CDR1 is SGHDT, CDR2 YYEEEE, per germline. Trimming cost V 2 bases and J 3 bases, with 12 bases left between them. This CDR3 has 15 amino acids. This CDR3 reads CASSFRDRSYNEQFF. CDR3 in DNA: TGTGCCAGCAGCTTCCGAGACAGGAGCTACAATGAGCAGTTCTTC.

A word on this clonotype: This may be a read error, as it is one base from a much larger clone. CDR3 sequence (DNA): TGTGCCACCGGTGATGGCCTCGCCGCAACTAATGAAAAACTGTTTTTT. It encodes CATGDGLAATNEKLFF. The chain has TRBV24-1 and TRBJ1-4, with unresolved D. CDR1 KGHDR and CDR2 SFDVKD come from the germline V gene. This CDR3 comprises 16 residues.

The chain carries TRBV20-1 and TRBJ2-7; the D gene is possibly TRBD2 (5 bases). Trimming took 3 bases from V and 2 from J, leaving 14 bases between them. The germline CDR1 and CDR2 sequences are DFQATT and SNEGSKA (reference sequence). The CDR3 is 14 amino acids. The CDR3, as DNA: TGCAGTGCTAGGGCGGAAGCGGAACCCTACGAGCAGTACTTC. It yields the protein CSARAEAEPYEQYF.

This clonotype was detected once. With a much larger clone just one base away, this may be a read error. V gene TRBV7-9 combines with J gene TRBJ2-1, with D perhaps given as TRBD1 or TRBD2 (6 bases each). Germline lookup yields CDR1 SEHNR and CDR2 FQNEAQ (reference sequence). This CDR3 comprises 14 residues. Trimming removed 10 bases at V and 5 bases at J, with 18 bases between. The CDR3 DNA reads TGTGCCACCTGGAGGGTGGGACACCACAATGAGCAGTTCTTC. Amino acids: CATWRVGHHNEQFF.

The chain uses TRBV7-2 and TRBJ2-4; the D gene could be TRBD1 or TRBD2 (6 bases each). The J call may be wrong; the DNA end is better matched by TRBJ2-7. Looked up from germline, CDR1 is SGHTA and CDR2 is FQGNSA. CDR3 size: 16 residues. This CDR3 reads CASSLGGAGGTYEQYF. In nucleotides, the CDR3 is TGTGCCAGCAGCTTAGGGGGGGCAGGCGGGACCTACGAGCAGTACTTC.

This clonotype was observed at least ten times. This chain links TRBV30 with TRBJ2-7, with a possible D match to TRBD2 (6 bases). Trimming removed 6 bases at V and 6 bases at J, with 18 bases between. Per germline, CDR1 GTSNPN and CDR2 SVGIG (reference sequence). The CDR3 is made up of 13 amino acids. In DNA form, the CDR3 reads TGTGCCTGCTGGAGGAACGGGGGAGTCGAGCAGTACTTC. Protein product: CACWRNGGVEQYF.

In the case of this clonotype: At one end, the junction sequence differs from germline, possibly due to a read error. The rearrangement uses TRBV5-1 and TRBJ1-2; D call uncertain. Germline V CDR1 and CDR2: SGHRS, YFSETQ. The CDR3 has 16 amino acids. CDR3 protein: CASSEDLYPRNFGYTF. DNA for the CDR3: TGCGCCAGCAGCGAGGACCTCTATCCGAGGAACTTTGGCTACACCTTC.

There are many counts of this clonotype. The V gene is TRBV5-1, the J gene TRBJ1-1, with no clear D. The CDR3 is 13 residues long. The germline gives CDR1 SGHRS, CDR2 YFSETQ. Trimming pared 0 bases from V and 11 bases from J, leaving 14 bases between. The CDR3 DNA reads TGCGCCAGCAGCTTGGGAGACCTACTCAATGCTTTCTTT. Protein product: CASSLGDLLNAFF.

The chain links TRBV6-5 to TRBJ2-3; D perhaps matches TRBD2 (6 bases). This CDR3 contains 15 residues. CDR1 MNHEY and CDR2 SVGAGI come from the germline V gene. V gave up 2 bases and J gave up 2 bases, with 11 bases separating them. The CDR3, as DNA: TGTGCCAGCAGTTACAGGGCGGGGCACACAGATACGCAGTATTTT. This sequence encodes CASSYRAGHTDTQYF.

The rearrangement joins TRBV2 to TRBJ2-7, with TRBD1 identical over 11 bases. The CDR3 is 14 amino acids. V was pared by 6 bases and J by 2 bases, with 3 bases of the junction left unmatched. CDR1 and CDR2 from the germline V gene are SNHLY and FYNNEI. CDR3 in amino acids: CASRAGQGAYEQYF. For the CDR3, the DNA is TGTGCCAGCAGAGCGGGACAGGGGGCCTACGAGCAGTACTTC.

The chain combines TRBV29-1 with TRBJ2-1; 9 bases agree with TRBD1. The CDR3 is made up of 10 amino acids. Germline V gene sequence: CDR1 SQVTM, CDR2 ANQGSEA. DNA for the CDR3: TGCTGCGGACAGGGGACTGAGCAGTTCTTC. It specifies CCGQGTEQFF.

Comments on this clonotype: This could be a read error, since a much larger clone is one nucleotide away. V and J are TRBV12-3 or TRBV12-4 and TRBJ2-1, with 14 nucleotides matching TRBD2. The CDR3 runs to 15 residues. The CDR3 loop reads CAGSPGLAGVAEQFF. CDR3 sequence (DNA): TGTGCCGGCAGTCCGGGACTAGCGGGAGTGGCTGAGCAGTTCTTC.